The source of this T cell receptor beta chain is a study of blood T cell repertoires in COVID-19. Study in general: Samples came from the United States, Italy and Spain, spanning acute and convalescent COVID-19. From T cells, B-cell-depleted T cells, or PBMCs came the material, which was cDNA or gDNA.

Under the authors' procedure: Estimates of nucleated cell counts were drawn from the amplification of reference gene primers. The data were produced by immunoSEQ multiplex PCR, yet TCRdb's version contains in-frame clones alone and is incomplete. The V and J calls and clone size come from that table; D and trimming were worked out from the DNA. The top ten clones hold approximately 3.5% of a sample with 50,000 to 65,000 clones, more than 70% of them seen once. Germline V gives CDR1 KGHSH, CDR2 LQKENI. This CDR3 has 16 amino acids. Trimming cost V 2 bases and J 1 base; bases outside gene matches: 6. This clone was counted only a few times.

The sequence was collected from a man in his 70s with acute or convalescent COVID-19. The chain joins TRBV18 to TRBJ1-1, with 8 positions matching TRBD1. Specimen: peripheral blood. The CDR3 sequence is CASSPMGGQENTEAFF. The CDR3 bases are TGTGCCAGCTCACCAATGGGGGGACAGGAGAACACTGAAGCTTTCTTT.